Sequencing of this TCR beta chain was carried out in a study of immune evolution from preneoplasia to lung adenocarcinoma. Study outcomes and limitations: Top clone frequencies peaked in normal lung, apparently declining through invasive adenocarcinoma.

Trimming stripped 6 bases from V and 0 bases from J, with 12 bases between. The CDR3 totals 14 residues. The germline V gene has CDR1 MGHRA and CDR2 YSYEKL. On this clone: Its cognate antigen is unknown.

The data were produced by immunoSEQ multiplex PCR, yet TCRdb's version contains in-frame clones alone and is incomplete. The top ten hold less than 4% of the sample, which has approximately 4,300 clones, roughly 90% seen once. This receptor was taken from a donor aged 70 or over with lung adenocarcinoma. Sequenced: FFPE minimally invasive lung adenocarcinoma tissue. J is TRBJ2-7 and V is TRBV4-1, with unresolved D. This chain's CDR3 is CASRISSSSYEQYF. Written as DNA, the CDR3 is TGCGCCAGCAGGATATCTTCTAGCTCCTACGAGCAGTACTTC.